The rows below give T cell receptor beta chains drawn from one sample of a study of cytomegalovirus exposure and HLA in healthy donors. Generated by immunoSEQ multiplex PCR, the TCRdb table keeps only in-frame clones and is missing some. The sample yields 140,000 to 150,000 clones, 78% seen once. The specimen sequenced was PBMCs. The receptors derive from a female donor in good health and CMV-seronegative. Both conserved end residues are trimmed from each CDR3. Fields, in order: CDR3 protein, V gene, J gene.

cdr3_aa: ASREYGGLANEQF
v_call: TRBV5-1
j_call: TRBJ2-1

cdr3_aa: ASSLWRRGGSSAYEQY
v_call: TRBV28
j_call: TRBJ2-7

cdr3_aa: ASSTGTGLGNSPLH
v_call: TRBV11-2
j_call: TRBJ1-6

cdr3_aa: ASSFAGTGGGRSSYNEQF
v_call: TRBV7-8
j_call: TRBJ2-1

cdr3_aa: ASSLAAGGHADTQY
v_call: TRBV5-1
j_call: TRBJ2-3

cdr3_aa: ASRDRDSYEQY
v_call: TRBV30
j_call: TRBJ2-7

cdr3_aa: ASSPTTGANTEAF
v_call: TRBV14
j_call: TRBJ1-1

cdr3_aa: ASTNTGLANTEAF
v_call: TRBV19
j_call: TRBJ1-1

cdr3_aa: ASSTLGSATNEKLF
v_call: TRBV27
j_call: TRBJ1-4

cdr3_aa: ASSYGDTEAF
v_call: TRBV7-9
j_call: TRBJ1-1

cdr3_aa: ASSPTAYYEQY
v_call: TRBV11-2
j_call: TRBJ2-7

cdr3_aa: ASSFHLGLAGYEQY
v_call: TRBV7-9
j_call: TRBJ2-7

cdr3_aa: ASSHEYGYT
v_call: TRBV4-1
j_call: TRBJ1-2

cdr3_aa: AWSVRGGASGRASSYEQY
v_call: TRBV30
j_call: NA

cdr3_aa: ASSRARQGDQPQH
v_call: TRBV7-8
j_call: TRBJ1-5

cdr3_aa: ASSGWTSGAETQY
v_call: TRBV7-9
j_call: TRBJ2-5

cdr3_aa: ASSVGGNPYNEQF
v_call: TRBV9
j_call: TRBJ2-1

cdr3_aa: ASSSSRSYEQY
v_call: TRBV27
j_call: TRBJ2-7

cdr3_aa: ASSYGTLGLEQY
v_call: TRBV5-6
j_call: TRBJ2-7

cdr3_aa: ASSYRLKSAELF
v_call: TRBV6-5
j_call: TRBJ2-2

cdr3_aa: ASSTDRGTSYEQY
v_call: TRBV2
j_call: TRBJ2-7

cdr3_aa: ASSHPRGSRSGANVLT
v_call: TRBV4-1
j_call: TRBJ2-6

cdr3_aa: ASVSTDTQY
v_call: TRBV2
j_call: TRBJ2-3

cdr3_aa: ASSSGQFTGNTIY
v_call: TRBV7-6
j_call: TRBJ1-3

cdr3_aa: ASSQGAGSPNTGELF
v_call: TRBV4-2
j_call: TRBJ2-2

cdr3_aa: ASSLAGSTENYGYT
v_call: TRBV7-9
j_call: TRBJ1-2

cdr3_aa: ASSLQGGGSYEQY
v_call: TRBV27
j_call: TRBJ2-7

cdr3_aa: ASSPTGARGLAGQREQY
v_call: TRBV27
j_call: TRBJ2-7

cdr3_aa: ASSPGTGNYGYT
v_call: TRBV10-1
j_call: TRBJ1-2

cdr3_aa: ASTKQGRYNEQF
v_call: TRBV27
j_call: TRBJ2-1

cdr3_aa: ASSSPGARNTEAF
v_call: TRBV5-5
j_call: TRBJ1-1

cdr3_aa: ASSLGHSPLH
v_call: TRBV19
j_call: TRBJ1-6

cdr3_aa: ASSARGSQSTYNEQF
v_call: TRBV9
j_call: TRBJ2-1

cdr3_aa: ASSTKTGRGYP
v_call: TRBV19
j_call: TRBJ1-2

cdr3_aa: ASSLDSMDYGYT
v_call: TRBV5-4
j_call: TRBJ1-2

cdr3_aa: ASSQVGGGGTRREKLF
v_call: TRBV4-2
j_call: TRBJ1-4

cdr3_aa: ASSLGSSSGNTIY
v_call: TRBV11-2
j_call: TRBJ1-3

cdr3_aa: SSSNAGETEAF
v_call: TRBV7-9
j_call: TRBJ1-1

cdr3_aa: ASSPTGTGNSGANVLT
v_call: TRBV5-4
j_call: TRBJ2-6

cdr3_aa: ALADRAAEAF
v_call: TRBV30
j_call: TRBJ1-1

cdr3_aa: ASSVGGKYQETQY
v_call: TRBV19
j_call: TRBJ2-5

cdr3_aa: ASSYSPSGYNEQF
v_call: TRBV6-6
j_call: TRBJ2-1

cdr3_aa: ASSATTGAETQY
v_call: TRBV9
j_call: TRBJ2-5

cdr3_aa: ASSLSPPSGLGEAF
v_call: TRBV7-2
j_call: TRBJ1-1